This TCR beta chain is drawn from a study of T-cell memory formation after mild COVID-19. TCRdb re-derived calls from the 5' RACE reads in MiXCR, one entry per CDR3 protein. Altogether about 410,000 distinct CDR3 sequences are present, around 22% being singletons, with the ten largest covering 10% to 15%. The length of the CDR3 is 14 residues. Germline values: CDR1 MNHEY, CDR2 SVGEGT. The germline V and J ends were trimmed by 2 bases and 4 bases, with 10 bases remaining between them. The TCR was taken from an adult woman who had mild COVID-19 (a few samples of this study predate the infection). Cell type and time point are not known. The sample was PBMCs or a T cell subset sorted from them (not recorded which). The rearrangement joins TRBV6-2 or TRBV6-3 to TRBJ2-3, with TRBD2 as a possible D gene (6 bases). DNA for the CDR3: TGTGCCAGCAGTTACGTGGGAGGTTCAGATACGCAGTATTTT. Translating gives CASSYVGGSDTQYF.